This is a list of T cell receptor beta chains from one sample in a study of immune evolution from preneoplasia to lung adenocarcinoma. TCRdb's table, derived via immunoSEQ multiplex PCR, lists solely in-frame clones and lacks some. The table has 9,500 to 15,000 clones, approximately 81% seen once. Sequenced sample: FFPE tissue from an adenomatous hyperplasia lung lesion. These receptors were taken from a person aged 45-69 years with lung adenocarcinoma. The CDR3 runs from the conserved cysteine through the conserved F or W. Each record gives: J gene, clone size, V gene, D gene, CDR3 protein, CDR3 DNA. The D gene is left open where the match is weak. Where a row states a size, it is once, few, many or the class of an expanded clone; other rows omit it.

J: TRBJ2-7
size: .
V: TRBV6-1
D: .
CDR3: CASSENVLDSPYEQYF
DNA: TGTGCCAGCAGTGAAAATGTTTTGGACAGCCCCTACGAGCAGTACTTC

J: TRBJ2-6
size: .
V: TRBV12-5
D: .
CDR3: CASGSSGANVLTF
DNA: TGTGCTAGTGGTTCATCCGGGGCCAACGTCCTGACTTTC

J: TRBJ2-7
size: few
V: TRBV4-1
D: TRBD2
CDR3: CASSHGLAGGFEQYF
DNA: TGCGCCAGCAGCCACGGACTAGCGGGAGGCTTCGAGCAGTACTTC

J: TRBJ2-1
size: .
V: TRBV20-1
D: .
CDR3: CSARLGNEQFF
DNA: TGCAGTGCTAGGTTAGGGAATGAGCAGTTCTTC

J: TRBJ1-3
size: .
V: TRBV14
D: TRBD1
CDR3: CASSQAAGGAGNTIYF
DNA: TGTGCCAGCAGCCAAGCGGCAGGGGGTGCTGGAAACACCATATATTTT

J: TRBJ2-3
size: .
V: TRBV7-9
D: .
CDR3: CASSIGRTTDTQYF
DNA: TGTGCCAGCAGCATCGGAAGAACCACAGATACGCAGTATTTT

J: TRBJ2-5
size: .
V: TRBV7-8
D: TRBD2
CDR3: CASSLELGLAGVGQETQYF
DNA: TGTGCCAGCAGCTTAGAATTGGGACTAGCGGGAGTAGGCCAAGAGACCCAGTACTTC

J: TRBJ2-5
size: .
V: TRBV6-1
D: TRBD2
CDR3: CASSELAGQETQYF
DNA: TGTGCCAGCAGTGAACTAGCGGGACAAGAGACCCAGTACTTC

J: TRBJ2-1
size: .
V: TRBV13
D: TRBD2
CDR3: CASSTSGVEQFF
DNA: TGTGCCAGCAGCACTAGCGGGGTAGAGCAGTTCTTC

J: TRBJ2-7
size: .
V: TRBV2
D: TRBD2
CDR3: CASSVGTGGYEQYF
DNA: TGTGCCAGCAGTGTCGGGACGGGGGGCTACGAGCAGTACTTC

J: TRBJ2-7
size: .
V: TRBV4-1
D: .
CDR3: CASSQDHPGPYEQYF
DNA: TGCGCCAGCAGCCAAGATCATCCGGGACCCTACGAGCAGTACTTC

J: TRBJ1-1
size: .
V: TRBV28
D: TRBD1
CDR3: CASSPARGLGTEAFF
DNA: TGTGCCAGCAGCCCCGCCAGGGGGTTGGGGACTGAAGCTTTCTTT

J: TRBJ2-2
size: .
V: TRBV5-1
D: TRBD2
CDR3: CASRRTSGNTGELFF
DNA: TGCGCCAGCAGGCGGACTAGCGGGAACACCGGGGAGCTGTTTTTT

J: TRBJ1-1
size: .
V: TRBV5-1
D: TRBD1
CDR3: CASSLGVTGFTEAFF
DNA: TGCGCCAGCAGCTTGGGAGTGACAGGGTTCACTGAAGCTTTCTTT

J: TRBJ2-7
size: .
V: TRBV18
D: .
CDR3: CASSPAADPLYEQYF
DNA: TGTGCCAGCTCACCTGCGGCCGACCCCCTCTACGAGCAGTACTTC

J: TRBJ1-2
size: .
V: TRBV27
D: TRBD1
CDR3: CASSPRATGSGYTF
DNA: TGTGCCAGCAGCCCTAGAGCGACAGGGAGTGGCTACACCTTC

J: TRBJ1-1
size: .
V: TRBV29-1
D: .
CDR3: CSSRRGSSTEAFF
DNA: TGCAGCTCCCGTCGGGGGTCTAGCACTGAAGCTTTCTTT

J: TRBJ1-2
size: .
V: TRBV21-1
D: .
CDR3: CASSKGARAYGYTF
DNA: TGTGCCAGCAGCAAGGGAGCCAGGGCCTATGGCTACACCTTC

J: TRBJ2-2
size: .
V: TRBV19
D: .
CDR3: CASSLWTGELFF
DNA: TGTGCCAGTAGTCTCTGGACCGGGGAGCTGTTTTTT

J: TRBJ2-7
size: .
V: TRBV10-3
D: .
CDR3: CAISSTGAYEQYF
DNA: TGTGCCATCTCCTCGACAGGCGCCTACGAGCAGTACTTC

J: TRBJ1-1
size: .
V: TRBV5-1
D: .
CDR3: CASHNGVEAFF
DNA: TGCGCCAGTCACAATGGCGTTGAAGCTTTCTTT

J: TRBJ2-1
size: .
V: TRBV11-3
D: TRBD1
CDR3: CASSLPWTGGLNEQFF
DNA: TGTGCCAGCAGCTTACCCTGGACAGGGGGGTTGAATGAGCAGTTCTTC

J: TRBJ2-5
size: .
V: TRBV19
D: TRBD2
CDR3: CASSRLAGQETQYF
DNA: TGTGCCAGTAGTAGACTAGCGGGACAGGAGACCCAGTACTTC

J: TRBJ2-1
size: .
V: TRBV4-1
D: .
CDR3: CASSSTKSNNEQFF
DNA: TGCGCCAGCAGCTCAACAAAGTCGAACAATGAGCAGTTCTTC

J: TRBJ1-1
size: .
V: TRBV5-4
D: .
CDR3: CASSPERNTEAFF
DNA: TGTGCCAGCAGCCCCGAGAGGAACACTGAAGCTTTCTTT

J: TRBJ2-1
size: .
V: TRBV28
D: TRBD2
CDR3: CASSSSGLADYNEQFF
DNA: TGTGCCAGCAGTAGTTCCGGACTAGCGGACTACAATGAGCAGTTCTTC

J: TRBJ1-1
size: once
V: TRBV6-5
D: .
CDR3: CASSYAGAATEAFF
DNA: TGTGCCAGCAGTTACGCGGGGGCTGCCACTGAAGCTTTCTTT

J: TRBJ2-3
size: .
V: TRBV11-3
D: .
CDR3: CASSLSGPNADTQYF
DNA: TGTGCCAGCAGCCTTTCCGGGCCTAACGCGGATACGCAGTATTTT

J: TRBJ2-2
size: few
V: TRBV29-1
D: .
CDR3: CSARAGTTGELFF
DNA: TGCAGCGCTCGGGCGGGAACCACCGGGGAGCTGTTTTTT